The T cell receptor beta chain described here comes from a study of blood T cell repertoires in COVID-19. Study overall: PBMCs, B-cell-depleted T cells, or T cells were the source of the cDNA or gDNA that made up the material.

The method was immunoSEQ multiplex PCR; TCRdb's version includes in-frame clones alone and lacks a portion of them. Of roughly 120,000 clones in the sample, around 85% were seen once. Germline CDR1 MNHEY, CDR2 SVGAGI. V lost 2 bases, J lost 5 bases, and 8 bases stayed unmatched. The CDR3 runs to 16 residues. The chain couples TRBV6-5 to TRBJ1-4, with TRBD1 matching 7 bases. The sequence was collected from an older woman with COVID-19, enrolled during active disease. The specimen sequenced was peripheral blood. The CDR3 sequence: CASSYEVGTANEKLFF. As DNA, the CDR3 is TGTGCCAGCAGTTACGAGGTCGGGACAGCAAATGAAAAACTGTTTTTT.